This TCR beta chain was identified during a study of cytomegalovirus exposure and HLA in healthy donors. Study-wide context: Early released data comprised about 90 million unique TCRs from HLA-typed donors.

Study-level points and caveats: Analyses of presence and absence presupposed an approximately uniform sequencing depth across donors. Analysis was carried out at a later point, and it linked a missense DCLRE1C variant to TCR beta V- and J-gene trimming. There were some V segments, including TRBV6-2 and TRBV6-3, excluded as indistinguishable.

On this clone: Its antigen remains unidentified. One end of the junction is discordant with germline, which a read error may explain.

60 Vbeta and 13 Jbeta primers were used in PCR. Here immunoSEQ multiplex PCR was the method, and the copy in TCRdb shows in-frame clones only, minus some. The sample lists 150,000 to 200,000 clones, approximately 80% occurring once. The germline V gene has CDR1 SEHNR and CDR2 FQNEAQ (reference sequence). CDR3 size: 15 residues. The sequence derives from a woman aged 40 to 49 in good health and CMV-seropositive. Source material: PBMCs. This rearrangement joins TRBV7-9 to TRBJ2-1; TRBD2 is a possible D gene (5 bases). The CDR3 reads CASSVARFGIWEQFF. The DNA for the CDR3 is TGTGCCAGCAGCGTAGCGCGATTCGGGATCTGGGAGCAGTTCTTC. Full variable domain (outside the CDR3, taken from reference TRBV7-9 and TRBJ2-1): DTGVSQNPRHKITKRGQNVTFRCDPISEHNRLYWYRQTLGQGPEFLTYFQNEAQLEKSRLLSDRFSAERPKGSFSTLEIQRTEQGDSAMYLCASSVARFGIWEQFFGPGTRLTVL.